This TCR beta chain was identified during a study of blood T cell repertoires in COVID-19. Overall study context: Some COVID-19 samples were acute and others convalescent; all came from the United States, Italy and Spain. In each case, the material was cDNA or gDNA derived from T cells, B-cell-depleted T cells, or PBMCs.

In the study's own analysis: The authors estimated nucleated cell counts from reference gene primer amplification. Assay: immunoSEQ multiplex PCR; the TCRdb copy retains only in-frame clones and omits some. V and J calls and clone size follow that table, whereas D and trimming were derived from the DNA. The sample contains 150,000 to 200,000 clones, around nine tenths of which appear only once. V was trimmed by 6 bases and J by 7 bases, leaving 9 bases between them. Germline-derived CDR1 and CDR2 are LGHDT and YNNKEL (reference sequence). The CDR3 totals 11 residues. The receptor was derived from a man aged 18 to 30 with active or convalescent COVID-19. Material: peripheral blood. The chain carries TRBV3-1 (or the pseudogene TRBV3-2) and TRBJ1-2; D is uncertain. The CDR3 loop reads CASRGGVGYTF. CDR3 DNA: TGTGCCAGCAGGGGCGGGGTTGGCTACACCTTC.